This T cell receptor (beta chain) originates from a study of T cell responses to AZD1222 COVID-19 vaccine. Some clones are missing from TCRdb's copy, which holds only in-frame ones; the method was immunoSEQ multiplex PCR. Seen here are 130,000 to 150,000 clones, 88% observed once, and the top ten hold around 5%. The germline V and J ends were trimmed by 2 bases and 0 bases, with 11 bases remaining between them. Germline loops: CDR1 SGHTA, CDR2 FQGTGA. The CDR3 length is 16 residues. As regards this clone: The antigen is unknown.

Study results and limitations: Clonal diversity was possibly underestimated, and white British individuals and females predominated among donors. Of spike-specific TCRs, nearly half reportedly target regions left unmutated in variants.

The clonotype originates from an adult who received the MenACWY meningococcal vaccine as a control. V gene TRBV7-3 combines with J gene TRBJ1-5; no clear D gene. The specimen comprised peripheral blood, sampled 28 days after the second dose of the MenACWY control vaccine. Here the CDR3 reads CASSLLGHASNQPQHF. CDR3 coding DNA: TGTGCCAGCAGCTTATTAGGGCACGCTAGCAATCAGCCCCAGCATTTT.